This T cell receptor (beta chain) stems from a study of T-cell reconstitution after alpha-beta-depleted transplantation in children. Whole-study results and caveats: The origin of high day-60 TCRbeta diversity in some patients lay in surviving recipient T cells and thymic progenitors. Reports say that about two months after transplant, the alpha-beta T cells came out of several hundred graft clones that had expanded. After one year, T-cell counts and TCRbeta diversity mostly came from new T cells.

Germline V gene data show CDR1 as MNHNS and CDR2 as SASEGT. The V gene lost 5 bases and the J gene lost 6 bases, with 21 bases spanning the gap. The length of the CDR3 is 16 residues. The table lists this clonotype with a few counts. The antigen remains unidentified. The TCRbeta library was prepared with unique molecular identifiers. TCRdb independently ran MiXCR on the PCR reads; one entry per CDR3 protein. The data contain 550,000 to 600,000 distinct CDR3 sequences, around 23% of them seen just once; the ten biggest clones take up 14%. The chain combines TRBV6-1 with TRBJ2-3; weak D call: TRBD2 (5 bases). This sample comprised PBMCs, mostly from graft donor cells, obtained 360 days after TCRalphabeta/CD19-depleted stem cell transplant. The TCR originated in a boy younger than two who had a stem cell transplant for acute myeloid leukemia, so the T cells may come from the graft donor. CDR3 sequence (DNA): TGTGCCAGCAGTCCCGGATGGAGAGGAGGAGCTGATACGCAGTATTTT. Protein product: CASSPGWRGGADTQYF.